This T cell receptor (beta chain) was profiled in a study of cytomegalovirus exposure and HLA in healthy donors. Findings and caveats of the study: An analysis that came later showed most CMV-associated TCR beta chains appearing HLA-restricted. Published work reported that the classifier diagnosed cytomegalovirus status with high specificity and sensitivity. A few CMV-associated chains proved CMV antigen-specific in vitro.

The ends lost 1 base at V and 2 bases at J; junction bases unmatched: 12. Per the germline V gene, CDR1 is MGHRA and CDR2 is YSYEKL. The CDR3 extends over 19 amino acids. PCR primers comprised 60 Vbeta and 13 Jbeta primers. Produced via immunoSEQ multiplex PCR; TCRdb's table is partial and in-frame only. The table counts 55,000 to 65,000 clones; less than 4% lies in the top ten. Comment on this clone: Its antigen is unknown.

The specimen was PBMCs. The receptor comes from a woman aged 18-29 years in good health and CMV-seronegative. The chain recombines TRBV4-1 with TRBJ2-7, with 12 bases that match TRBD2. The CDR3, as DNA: TGCGCCAGCAGCCAAGGGCCACTAGCGGGAGGCCCCCTTCCCTACGAGCAGTACTTC. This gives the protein CASSQGPLAGGPLPYEQYF.